A selection of T cell receptor beta chains follows, all from one sample in a study of neurological immune-mediated disorders. Via MiXCR, TCRdb re-called the 5' RACE reads, giving one row per CDR3 protein. This sample carries around 62,000 distinct CDR3 sequences, more than 3.5% of them seen once, and the ten largest clones take 2.6%. Sequenced material: PBMCs. The receptors here all came from a man aged 50 to 60 with multiple sclerosis. CDR3s include the opening cysteine and the closing phenylalanine or tryptophan. Fields, in order: V gene, clone size, D gene, J gene, CDR3 protein, CDR3 DNA. The D gene is left open where the match is weak. A clone size is listed for some rows: how often the clone was seen (once, few, many), or a class if it is expanded.

TRBV20-1	few	TRBD2	TRBJ2-1	CSARASGYNEQFF	TGCAGTGCTAGGGCTAGCGGGTACAATGAGCAGTTCTTC
TRBV20-1	few	NA	TRBJ1-1	CSARDSGRGTEAFF	TGCAGTGCTAGAGATTCAGGGAGGGGCACTGAAGCTTTCTTT
TRBV3-1	many	NA	TRBJ1-1	CASSQDAAPNTEAFF	TGTGCCAGCAGCCAAGATGCAGCGCCCAACACTGAAGCTTTCTTT
TRBV6-2/TRBV6-3	NA	NA	TRBJ2-5	CASSARQETQYF	TGTGCCAGCAGTGCCCGGCAAGAGACCCAGTACTTC
TRBV7-2	many	NA	TRBJ2-7	CASSLAKTGSSYEQYF	TGTGCCAGCAGCTTAGCAAAGACAGGCAGCTCCTACGAGCAGTACTTC
TRBV6-5	many	TRBD1	TRBJ2-3	CASSPSTGTGIDTQYF	TGTGCCAGCAGTCCTTCTACCGGGACAGGGATAGATACGCAGTATTTT
TRBV29-1	NA	NA	TRBJ1-1	CSVLTLNTEAFF	TGCAGCGTTCTTACGTTGAACACTGAAGCTTTCTTT
TRBV5-1	many	NA	TRBJ1-4	CASRIGWGEFEKLFF	TGCGCCAGCAGGATTGGATGGGGGGAATTCGAAAAACTGTTTTTT
TRBV5-1	many	NA	TRBJ2-1	CASSSTVNNEQFF	TGCGCCAGCAGCTCGACAGTTAACAATGAGCAGTTCTTC
TRBV5-1	medium-sized	NA	TRBJ2-7	CASSLNGYEQYF	TGCGCCAGCAGCTTGAACGGCTACGAGCAGTACTTC
TRBV7-9	many	TRBD1	TRBJ1-2	CASSLWTGTGGYTF	TGTGCCAGCAGCTTGTGGACAGGGACTGGTGGCTACACCTTC
TRBV7-2	many	TRBD1	TRBJ1-1	CASSRRQGAGDTEAFF	TGTGCCAGCAGCCGGAGACAGGGGGCTGGAGACACTGAAGCTTTCTTT
TRBV20-1	NA	TRBD2	TRBJ2-3	CSARDFRTSGSTDTQYF	TGCAGTGCTAGAGACTTCCGGACTAGCGGTAGCACAGATACGCAGTATTTT
TRBV20-1	few	NA	TRBJ2-3	CSARDSLGDGGTDTQYF	TGCAGTGCTAGAGATTCATTGGGGGACGGTGGCACAGATACGCAGTATTTT
TRBV6-1	many	NA	TRBJ1-1	CASRVRVFTEAFF	TGTGCCAGCAGAGTCAGGGTATTCACTGAAGCTTTCTTT
TRBV10-3	medium-sized	NA	TRBJ1-1	CAISEAAGRQREAFF	TGTGCCATCAGTGAGGCCGCAGGTCGACAGAGAGAAGCTTTCTTT
TRBV7-9	many	NA	TRBJ1-1	CASSLDSNTEAFF	TGTGCCAGCAGCTTAGATTCAAACACTGAAGCTTTCTTT
TRBV9	many	NA	TRBJ1-5	CASSVAVLGGPQHF	TGTGCCAGCAGCGTAGCCGTTTTGGGGGGGCCCCAGCATTTT
TRBV11-2	many	NA	TRBJ2-3	CASSQGRGHGTQYF	TGTGCCAGCAGCCAGGGGAGGGGACATGGTACGCAGTATTTT
TRBV12-3/TRBV12-4	many	TRBD1	TRBJ1-5	CASSLVWDREGGQPQNF	TGTGCCAGCAGTTTAGTGTGGGACAGGGAAGGTGGTCAGCCCCAGAATTTT
TRBV5-1	many	TRBD2	TRBJ2-2	CASSLAGLAFGRAGELFF	TGCGCCAGCAGCTTGGCCGGACTAGCTTTTGGACGGGCCGGGGAGCTGTTTTTT
TRBV7-9	many	NA	TRBJ2-5	CASSLGQIEETQYF	TGTGCCAGCAGCTTAGGGCAGATCGAAGAGACCCAGTACTTC
TRBV6-6	many	TRBD1	TRBJ2-5	CASSYFSSSGTGTLEETQYF	TGTGCCAGCAGTTACTTTTCCTCTTCCGGGACAGGGACCCTAGAAGAGACCCAGTACTTC
TRBV9	many	TRBD1	TRBJ2-5	CASSVTGQGDPETQYF	TGTGCCAGCAGCGTCACGGGACAGGGGGACCCAGAGACCCAGTACTTC
TRBV20-1	many	NA	TRBJ1-4	CSAVRGLTNEKLFF	TGCAGTGCTGTACGGGGCCTTACTAATGAAAAACTGTTTTTT
TRBV5-1	many	TRBD2	TRBJ2-3	CASSSGLAVDTQYF	TGCGCCAGCAGCTCCGGACTAGCCGTAGATACGCAGTATTTT
TRBV6-5	many	TRBD2	TRBJ2-3	CASRRGGASTDTQYF	TGTGCCAGCAGGCGCGGGGGAGCTAGCACAGATACGCAGTATTTT
TRBV29-1	many	TRBD1	TRBJ1-2	CSAAGTGDGNGYTF	TGCAGCGCTGCGGGGACAGGCGACGGGAATGGCTACACCTTC
TRBV3-1	NA	NA	TRBJ1-6	CASSQRGNSPLHF	TGTGCCAGCAGCCAACGGGGAAATTCACCCCTCCACTTT
TRBV5-1	NA	NA	TRBJ2-1	CASSLEATFSSYNEQFF	TGCGCCAGCAGCTTGGAGGCGACTTTTAGCTCCTACAATGAGCAGTTCTTC
TRBV6-2/TRBV6-3	many	NA	TRBJ1-1	CASRKNARRNTEAFF	TGTGCCAGCAGGAAAAACGCTCGGAGGAACACTGAAGCTTTCTTT
TRBV5-1	NA	TRBD1	TRBJ2-1	CASSVGTGSNEQFF	TGCGCCAGCAGCGTTGGGACAGGGTCAAATGAGCAGTTCTTC
TRBV4-1	many	TRBD1	TRBJ2-1	CASSHSAGGTYNEQFF	TGCGCCAGCAGCCACTCGGCAGGGGGTACCTACAATGAGCAGTTCTTC
TRBV5-1	many	TRBD2	TRBJ2-5	CASSSLAGEETQYF	TGCGCCAGCAGCTCCCTTGCGGGGGAAGAGACCCAGTACTTC
TRBV5-1	few	TRBD1	TRBJ1-3	CASTIDRGSGNTIYF	TGCGCCAGCACCATCGACAGGGGATCTGGAAACACCATATATTTT
TRBV12-3/TRBV12-4	many	TRBD1	TRBJ1-5	CASSRQGNNQPQHF	TGTGCCAGCAGTCGACAGGGGAACAATCAGCCCCAGCATTTT
TRBV9	many	NA	TRBJ2-7	CASSVAGSEYEQYF	TGTGCCAGCAGCGTAGCGGGGAGTGAGTACGAGCAGTACTTC
TRBV4-1	many	NA	TRBJ1-4	CASSQVGGVEKLFF	TGCGCCAGCAGCCAAGTAGGGGGTGTTGAAAAACTGTTTTTT
TRBV5-1	many	TRBD2	TRBJ2-2	CASSLGLAGSFYTGELFF	TGCGCCAGCAGCCTGGGACTAGCGGGGTCGTTTTACACCGGGGAGCTGTTTTTT
TRBV5-1	many	TRBD1	TRBJ1-6	CASSLIAGRGASPLHF	TGCGCCAGCAGCTTGATTGCCGGCAGGGGGGCTTCACCCCTCCACTTT
TRBV7-8	many	NA	TRBJ2-3	CASSQTRPAGTDTQYF	TGTGCCAGCAGCCAGACTCGCCCGGCTGGCACAGATACGCAGTATTTT
TRBV7-2	many	NA	TRBJ1-1	CASSDLSLQGTEAFF	TGTGCCAGCAGCGATCTCAGTTTGCAGGGGACTGAAGCTTTCTTT
TRBV7-9	many	TRBD1	TRBJ2-3	CASSLRDRSTDTQYF	TGTGCCAGCAGCCTAAGGGACAGAAGCACAGATACGCAGTATTTT
TRBV30	many	NA	TRBJ1-1	CAWSVLAGRREAFF	TGTGCCTGGAGTGTATTGGCAGGGCGGAGAGAAGCTTTCTTT
TRBV20-1	few	NA	TRBJ1-5	CSARDGRAGQPQHF	TGCAGTGCTAGAGATGGCAGGGCAGGTCAGCCCCAGCATTTT
TRBV12-3/TRBV12-4	many	NA	TRBJ2-5	CASSFPVGAETQYF	TGTGCCAGCAGTTTCCCAGTAGGGGCAGAGACCCAGTACTTC
TRBV5-5	many	NA	TRBJ1-1	CASSRRAGMDTEAFF	TGTGCCAGCAGCCGAAGGGCAGGGATGGACACTGAAGCTTTCTTT
TRBV6-5	many	TRBD1	TRBJ1-2	CASSYIRQGSDSYGYTF	TGTGCCAGCAGTTACATCAGACAGGGTTCGGACTCCTACGGCTACACCTTC
TRBV5-5	many	NA	TRBJ2-7	CASLPGQTYEQYF	TGTGCCAGCCTTCCGGGACAAACCTACGAGCAGTACTTC
TRBV10-3	many	NA	TRBJ2-7	CAIRDLGGSEQYF	TGTGCCATCCGCGATCTGGGAGGCAGCGAGCAGTACTTC
TRBV4-1	many	NA	TRBJ1-2	CASSQDLRTAHGYTF	TGCGCCAGCAGCCAAGATCTCAGAACAGCCCATGGCTACACCTTC
TRBV20-1	many	NA	TRBJ1-5	CSARDLKGPPVQPQHF	TGCAGTGCTAGAGATCTGAAGGGGCCGCCCGTCCAGCCCCAGCATTTT
TRBV5-1	many	NA	TRBJ2-1	CASSLGQAIEQFF	TGCGCCAGCAGCTTGGGTCAGGCGATTGAGCAGTTCTTC
TRBV4-1	few	TRBD1	TRBJ1-4	CASSQALQGAREKLFF	TGCGCCAGCAGCCAAGCACTACAGGGGGCACGGGAAAAACTGTTTTTT
TRBV6-6	many	NA	TRBJ2-6	CASSVTPSGANVLTF	TGTGCCAGCAGTGTCACACCCTCTGGGGCCAACGTCCTGACTTTC
TRBV10-3	many	TRBD1	TRBJ1-5	CAISEPITGGKNQPQHF	TGTGCCATCAGTGAACCCATAACAGGGGGTAAAAATCAGCCCCAGCATTTT
TRBV12-3/TRBV12-4	many	NA	TRBJ1-1	CASSLEGRTTEAFF	TGTGCCAGCAGTTTGGAGGGGCGTACCACTGAAGCTTTCTTT